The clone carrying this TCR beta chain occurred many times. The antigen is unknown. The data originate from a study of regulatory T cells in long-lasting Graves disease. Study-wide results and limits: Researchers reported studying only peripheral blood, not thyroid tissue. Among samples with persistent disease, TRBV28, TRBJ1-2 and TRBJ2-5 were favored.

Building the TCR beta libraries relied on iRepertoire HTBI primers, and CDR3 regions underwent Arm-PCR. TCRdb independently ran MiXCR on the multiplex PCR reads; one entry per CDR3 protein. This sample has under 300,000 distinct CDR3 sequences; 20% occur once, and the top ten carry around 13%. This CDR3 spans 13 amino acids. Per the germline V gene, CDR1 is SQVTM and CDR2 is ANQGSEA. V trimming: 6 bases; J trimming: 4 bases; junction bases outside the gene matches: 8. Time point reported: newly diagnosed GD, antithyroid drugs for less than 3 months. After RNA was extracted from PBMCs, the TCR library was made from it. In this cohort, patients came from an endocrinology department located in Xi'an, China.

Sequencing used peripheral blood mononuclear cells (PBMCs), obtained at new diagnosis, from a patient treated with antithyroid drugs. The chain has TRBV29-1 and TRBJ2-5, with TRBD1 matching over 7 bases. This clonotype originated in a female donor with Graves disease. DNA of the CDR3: TGCAGCGTGACCAGGGGGAGCGCAGAGACCCAGTACTTC. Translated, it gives CSVTRGSAETQYF.